This entry concerns a single T cell receptor (beta chain). Its antigen is as yet unknown. With 4 bases clipped from V and 4 bases from J, the junction kept 4 bases outside the gene matches. CDR1 is SGDLS and CDR2 is YYNGEE in the germline V gene. This CDR3 has 15 residues. CD45RO-negative, CCR7-positively selected cells formed the naive CD8 fraction, excluding terminally differentiated effector memory CD45RA+ cells. The entry originates in a study of shared clonotypes between healthy human individuals. Study information: Researchers assigned three CD4 naive, three CD4 memory, two CD8 naive and one CD8 memory plate to each donor. Findings of the study overall: Specimens sampled were limited to blood, with tissue repertoires likely differing.

Measured with immunoSEQ multiplex PCR; TCRdb has only the in-frame clones, and not every one. This sample has some 580,000 clones, with 95% to 98% found just once. The rearrangement uses TRBV9 and TRBJ2-5; 13 positions match TRBD2. The receptor's source is a man aged 25 to 45 in good health. The sequenced material came from naive CD8+ T cells sorted from blood. DNA for the CDR3: TGTGCCAGCAGCCCACTAGCGGGAGGGGTAGAGACCCAGTACTTC. Protein sequence: CASSPLAGGVETQYF. The full variable domain, with the rest looked up from reference TRBV9 and TRBJ2-5, is DSGVTQTPKHLITATGQRVTLRCSPRSGDLSVYWYQQSLDQGLQFLIQYYNGEERAKGNILERFSAQQFPDLHSELNLSSLELGDSALYFCASSPLAGGVETQYFGPGTRLLVL.